One TCR beta chain is described in this entry. Its antigen remains unidentified. The data derive from a study of TIL therapy for anti-PD-1-resistant metastatic lung cancer. Study-wide findings and caveats: Compared with baseline intratumoral T cells, expanded TIL cultures were more clonal and less diverse (around 5.7% vs 31%). Treatment-naive, never-smoker and oncogene-addicted patients were overrepresented in this highly selected cohort.

Sequencing used immunoSEQ v3. Each library reached 1.5 million to 2.5 million read pairs, or roughly 4.5-6.5 million at deep level. The repertoire was sequenced with immunoSEQ multiplex PCR; TCRdb's copy has only in-frame clones and lacks some. The sample carries roughly 9,800 clones, 55% to 70% recorded once. Time point in this sample: pre-treatment sample, taken before nivolumab and TIL therapy. Most excised metastases sampled were pleural nodules or supraclavicular lymph nodes. CDR1 is LGHNA and CDR2 is YNFKEQ in the germline V gene. The CDR3 is made up of 15 amino acids. Trimming took 0 bases from V and 2 from J, leaving 9 bases between them.

The gene calls are TRBV4-2 and TRBJ2-3; no definite D call. This material consisted of tumor tissue, taken at baseline. The origin of this receptor is a person aged 25-80 years with non-small cell lung cancer. CDR3 loop: CASSQEGRSTDTQYF. In nucleotides, the CDR3 is TGTGCCAGCAGCCAAGAAGGGCGGTCCACAGATACGCAGTATTTT.